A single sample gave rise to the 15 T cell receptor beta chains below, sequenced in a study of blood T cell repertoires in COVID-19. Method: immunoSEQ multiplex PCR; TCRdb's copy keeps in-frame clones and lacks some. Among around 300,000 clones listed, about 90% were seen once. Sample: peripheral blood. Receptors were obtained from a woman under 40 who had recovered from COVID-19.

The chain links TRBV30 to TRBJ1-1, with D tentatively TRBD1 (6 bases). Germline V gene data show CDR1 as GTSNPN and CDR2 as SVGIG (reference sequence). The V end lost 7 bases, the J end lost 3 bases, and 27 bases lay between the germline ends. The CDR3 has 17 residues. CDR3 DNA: TGTGCCTCGGTACCCCGGGACATAGATGTGGTGGACACTGAAGCTTTCTTT. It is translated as CASVPRDIDVVDTEAFF.

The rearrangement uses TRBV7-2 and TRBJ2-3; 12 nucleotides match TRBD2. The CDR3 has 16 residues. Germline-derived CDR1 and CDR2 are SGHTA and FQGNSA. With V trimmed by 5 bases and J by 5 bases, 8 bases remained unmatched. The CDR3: CASSLRTSGIRDTQYF. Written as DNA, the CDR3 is TGTGCCAGCAGCCTCAGGACTAGCGGGATTAGAGATACGCAGTATTTT.

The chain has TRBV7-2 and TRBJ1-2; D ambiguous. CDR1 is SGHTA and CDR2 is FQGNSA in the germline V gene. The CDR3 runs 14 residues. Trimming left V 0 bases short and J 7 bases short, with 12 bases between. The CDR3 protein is CASSLALHSSGYTF. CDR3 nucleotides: TGTGCCAGCAGCTTAGCGCTGCATTCGAGTGGCTACACCTTC.

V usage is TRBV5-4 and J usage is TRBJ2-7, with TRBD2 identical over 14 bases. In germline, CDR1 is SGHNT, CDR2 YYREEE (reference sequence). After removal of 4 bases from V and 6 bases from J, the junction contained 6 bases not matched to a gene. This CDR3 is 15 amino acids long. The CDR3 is CASSSGTSGGSEQYF. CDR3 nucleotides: TGTGCCAGCAGCAGTGGGACTAGCGGGGGAAGCGAGCAGTACTTC. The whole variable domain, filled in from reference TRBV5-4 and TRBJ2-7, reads ETGVTQSPTHLIKTRGQQVTLRCSSQSGHNTVSWYQQALGQGPQFIFQYYREEENGRGNFPPRFSGLQFPNYSSELNVNALELDDSALYLCASSSGTSGGSEQYFGPGTRLTVT.

Written as DNA, the CDR3 is TGCAGTGCTAGTCACAGCGGGAGGGCCGATGAGCAGTTCTTC. Translation gives CSASHSGRADEQFF. The chain employs TRBV20-1 and TRBJ2-1, with 10 positions matching TRBD2. Per the germline V gene, CDR1 is DFQATT and CDR2 is SNEGSKA (reference sequence). The CDR3 consists of 14 residues. V shed 3 bases and J 8 bases; nucleotides not matched to a gene: 7.

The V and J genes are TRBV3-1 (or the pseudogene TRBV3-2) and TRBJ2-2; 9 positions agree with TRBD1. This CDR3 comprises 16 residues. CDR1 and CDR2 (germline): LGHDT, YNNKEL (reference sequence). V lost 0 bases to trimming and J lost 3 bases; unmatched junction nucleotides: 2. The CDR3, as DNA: TGTGCCAGCAGCCAAGAGACAGGGGGATACACCGGGGAGCTGTTTTTT. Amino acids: CASSQETGGYTGELFF.

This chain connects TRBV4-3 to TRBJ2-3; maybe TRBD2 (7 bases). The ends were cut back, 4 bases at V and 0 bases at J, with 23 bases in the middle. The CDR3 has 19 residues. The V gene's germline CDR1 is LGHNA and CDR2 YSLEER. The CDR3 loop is CASSPSGGPGLSSTDTQYF. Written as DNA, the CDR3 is TGCGCCAGCAGCCCCTCGGGGGGCCCGGGTTTGTCTAGCACAGATACGCAGTATTTT.

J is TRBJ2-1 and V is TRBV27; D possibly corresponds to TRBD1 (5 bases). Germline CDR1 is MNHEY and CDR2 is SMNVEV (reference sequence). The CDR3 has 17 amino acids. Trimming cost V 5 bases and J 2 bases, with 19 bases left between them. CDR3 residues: CASSPYGQGPTYNEQFF. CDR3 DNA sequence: TGTGCCAGCAGTCCGTATGGGCAGGGCCCGACCTACAATGAGCAGTTCTTC.

The CDR3 here is CASSYEMRVMGNEQFF. The DNA of the CDR3 is TGTGCCAGCAGTTACGAGATGAGGGTTATGGGCAATGAGCAGTTCTTC. The rearrangement joins TRBV6-6 to TRBJ2-1; D is possibly TRBD2 (5 bases). Trimming removed 2 bases from V and 6 bases from J, with 17 bases in between. From germline, CDR1 is MNHNY and CDR2 SVGAGI (reference sequence). This CDR3 contains 16 residues.

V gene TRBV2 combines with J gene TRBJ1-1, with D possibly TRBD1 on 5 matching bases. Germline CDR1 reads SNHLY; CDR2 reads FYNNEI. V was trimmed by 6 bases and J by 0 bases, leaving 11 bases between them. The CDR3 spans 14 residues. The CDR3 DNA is TGTGCCAGCAGGGACATGGCTATGAACACTGAAGCTTTCTTT. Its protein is CASRDMAMNTEAFF.

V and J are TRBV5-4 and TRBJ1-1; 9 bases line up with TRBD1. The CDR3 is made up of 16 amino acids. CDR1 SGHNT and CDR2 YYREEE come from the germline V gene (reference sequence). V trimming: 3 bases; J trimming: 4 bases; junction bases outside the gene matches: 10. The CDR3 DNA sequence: TGTGCCAGCAGCTACCCCAAACAGGGGGCGTCCACTGAAGCTTTCTTT. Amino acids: CASSYPKQGASTEAFF.

The CDR3 DNA follows: TGTGCCAGCAGTGACACAGGGAGCTACACCTTC. Its translation is CASSDTGSYTF. This chain uses TRBV6-1 with TRBJ1-2, with D possibly TRBD1 on 6 matching bases. The length of the CDR3 is 11 residues. V was shortened by 3 bases and J by 9 bases, with 8 bases between the two germline ends. Germline loops: CDR1 MNHNS, CDR2 SASEGT.

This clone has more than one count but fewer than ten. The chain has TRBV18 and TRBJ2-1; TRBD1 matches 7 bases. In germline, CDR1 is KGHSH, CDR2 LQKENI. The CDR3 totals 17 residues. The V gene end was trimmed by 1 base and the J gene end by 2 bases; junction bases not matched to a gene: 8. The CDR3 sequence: CASSPLRQGRTYNEQFF. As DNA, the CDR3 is TGTGCCAGCTCACCACTAAGACAGGGAAGAACCTACAATGAGCAGTTCTTC.

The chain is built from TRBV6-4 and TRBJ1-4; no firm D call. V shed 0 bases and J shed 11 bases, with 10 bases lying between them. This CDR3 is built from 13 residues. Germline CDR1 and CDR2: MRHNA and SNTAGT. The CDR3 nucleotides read TGTGCCAGCAGTGACTCGGAGGGCGGGAAACTGTTTTTT. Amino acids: CASSDSEGGKLFF.

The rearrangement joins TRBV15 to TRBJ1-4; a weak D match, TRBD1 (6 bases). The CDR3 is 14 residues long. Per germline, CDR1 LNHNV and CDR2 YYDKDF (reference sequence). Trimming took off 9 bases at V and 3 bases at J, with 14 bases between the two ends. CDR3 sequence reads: CATSTGQPNEKLFF. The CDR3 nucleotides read TGTGCCACTTCTACAGGGCAACCTAATGAAAAACTGTTTTTT.